The rows below give T cell receptor beta chains drawn from one sample of a study of blood T cell repertoires in COVID-19. Method: immunoSEQ multiplex PCR; TCRdb's copy keeps in-frame clones and lacks some. The sample holds 55,000 to 80,000 clones, roughly four fifths seen once. Sample: peripheral blood. All receptors derive from a man between 70 and 80 years old with acute or convalescent COVID-19. CDR3s include the opening cysteine and the closing phenylalanine or tryptophan. The order of the fields is J gene, clone size, V gene, D gene, CDR3 protein, CDR3 DNA. D genes are given only for firm matches. Not every row has a clone size; where given, it reads once, few, many or a size class.

J gene: TRBJ1-2
clone size: .
V gene: TRBV6-1
D gene: .
CDR3 protein: CASSEGHGYTF
CDR3 DNA: TGTGCCAGCAGTGAAGGGCATGGCTACACCTTC

J gene: TRBJ2-1
clone size: .
V gene: TRBV19
D gene: .
CDR3 protein: CASSPPPGEQFF
CDR3 DNA: TGTGCCAGTAGTCCACCCCCCGGGGAGCAGTTCTTC

J gene: TRBJ1-1
clone size: many
V gene: TRBV4-3
D gene: TRBD1
CDR3 protein: CASSQDPRTGGAFF
CDR3 DNA: TGCGCCAGCAGCCAAGACCCTCGGACAGGAGGTGCTTTCTTT

J gene: TRBJ2-6
clone size: .
V gene: TRBV4-2
D gene: .
CDR3 protein: CASSQSSRFAGANVLTF
CDR3 DNA: TGTGCCAGCAGCCAAAGCTCTCGGTTCGCCGGGGCCAACGTCCTGACTTTC

J gene: TRBJ2-7
clone size: .
V gene: TRBV5-4
D gene: TRBD2
CDR3 protein: CASSSVLAGVDEQYF
CDR3 DNA: TGTGCCAGCAGCTCTGTTCTGGCGGGAGTAGACGAGCAGTACTTC

J gene: TRBJ2-2
clone size: few
V gene: TRBV2
D gene: .
CDR3 protein: CASRERVGTGELFF
CDR3 DNA: TGTGCCAGCAGGGAAAGAGTTGGCACCGGGGAGCTGTTTTTT

J gene: TRBJ2-7
clone size: .
V gene: TRBV12-5
D gene: .
CDR3 protein: CASGLSRGGYSYEQYF
CDR3 DNA: TGTGCTAGTGGTTTGTCTAGGGGGGGCTACTCCTACGAGCAGTACTTC

J gene: TRBJ1-1
clone size: .
V gene: TRBV6-6
D gene: .
CDR3 protein: CASRGGARRAFF
CDR3 DNA: TGTGCCAGCCGGGGGGGTGCGCGGCGAGCTTTCTTT

J gene: TRBJ1-1
clone size: few
V gene: TRBV5-5
D gene: .
CDR3 protein: CASSITANTEAFF
CDR3 DNA: TGTGCCAGCAGCATCACAGCGAACACTGAAGCTTTCTTT

J gene: TRBJ2-1
clone size: .
V gene: TRBV30
D gene: TRBD2
CDR3 protein: CAVLGLGGNEQFF
CDR3 DNA: TGTGCCGTCTTGGGACTAGGAGGCAATGAGCAGTTCTTC

J gene: TRBJ1-2
clone size: .
V gene: TRBV5-4
D gene: TRBD1
CDR3 protein: CASSLGGSPGQARDGYTF
CDR3 DNA: TGTGCCAGCAGCTTGGGGGGTTCCCCGGGACAGGCCAGGGATGGCTACACCTTC

J gene: TRBJ1-5
clone size: .
V gene: TRBV7-2
D gene: .
CDR3 protein: CASSLDLGAMRQPQHF
CDR3 DNA: TGTGCCAGCAGCTTAGACTTGGGGGCTATGCGTCAGCCCCAGCATTTT

J gene: TRBJ2-7
clone size: .
V gene: TRBV7-8
D gene: TRBD1
CDR3 protein: CASSLAQIGTGSFYEQYF
CDR3 DNA: TGTGCCAGCAGCTTGGCCCAGATCGGGACAGGGTCCTTCTACGAGCAGTACTTC

J gene: TRBJ2-2
clone size: once
V gene: TRBV2
D gene: .
CDR3 protein: CASSEGHTGELFF
CDR3 DNA: TGTGCCAGCAGTGAAGGGCACACCGGGGAGCTGTTTTTT

J gene: TRBJ1-4
clone size: .
V gene: TRBV7-9
D gene: TRBD1
CDR3 protein: CASSTGQGNIYEKLFF
CDR3 DNA: TGTGCCAGCAGCACTGGACAGGGAAACATTTATGAAAAACTGTTTTTT

J gene: TRBJ1-6
clone size: once
V gene: TRBV7-2
D gene: TRBD1
CDR3 protein: CASSLDGTVNSPLHF
CDR3 DNA: TGTGCCAGCAGCTTGGACGGGACAGTTAATTCACCCCTCCACTTT

J gene: TRBJ2-7
clone size: .
V gene: TRBV5-1
D gene: .
CDR3 protein: CASSLDPGSGEQYF
CDR3 DNA: TGCGCCAGCAGCTTAGATCCGGGTTCGGGTGAGCAGTACTTC

J gene: TRBJ1-1
clone size: .
V gene: TRBV5-1
D gene: TRBD1
CDR3 protein: CASSQSRGQGTEAFF
CDR3 DNA: TGCGCCAGCAGCCAGAGCAGGGGGCAGGGCACTGAAGCTTTCTTT

J gene: TRBJ2-5
clone size: .
V gene: TRBV28
D gene: .
CDR3 protein: CAHERVGSAQYF
CDR3 DNA: TGTGCCCATGAGAGGGTGGGATCGGCCCAGTACTTC

J gene: TRBJ2-2
clone size: many
V gene: TRBV24-1
D gene: .
CDR3 protein: CATSDYTGLGGELFF
CDR3 DNA: TGTGCCACCAGTGATTACACAGGGTTGGGTGGGGAGCTGTTTTTT

J gene: TRBJ1-2
clone size: once
V gene: TRBV5-5
D gene: TRBD1
CDR3 protein: CASSLGGQGKFGYTF
CDR3 DNA: TGTGCCAGCAGCCTGGGAGGACAGGGGAAGTTTGGCTACACCTTC